This T cell receptor beta chain appears in the sequencing data of a study of human T cells and chemical hapten exposure. Notes on the study in general: Patch test score was positively correlated with the counts of TCRs that had expanded at PT1. Once DPC sensitization occurred, TCRs above 1 in 1000 frequency showed no change.

Authors' data handling: Counts of TCRs in each sample centred on a median of around 96,000 and extended from roughly 25,000 to 750,000. TCRdb recomputed calls from the RACE reads with MiXCR, one row per CDR3 protein. In this record, the V and J calls reflect TCRdb's handling and not the investigators' own analysis. Of 100,000 to 150,000 distinct CDR3 sequences in the sample, around 11% were seen once. The CDR3 has 13 amino acids. CDR1 is DFQATT and CDR2 is SNEGSKA in the germline V gene (reference sequence). Trimming shortened V by 0 bases and J by 4 bases, and 8 bases separated the two germline ends. Time point: patch test 3, about 24 weeks after DPC sensitization. The treatment: therapeutic diphenylcyclopropenone sensitization with weekly scalp DPC. As to this clonotype: No antigen is known for it.

This chain uses TRBV20-1 with TRBJ2-3; D ambiguous. The sample consisted of whole blood, taken in connection with sensitization to the hapten diphenylcyclopropenone (DPC). This receptor was obtained from a woman aged 50 to 60 with alopecia areata. Some clones in this sample may be carry-over from other donors' samples. CDR3 region: CSARDPFADTQYF. CDR3 bases: TGCAGTGCTAGAGATCCTTTCGCAGATACGCAGTATTTT.